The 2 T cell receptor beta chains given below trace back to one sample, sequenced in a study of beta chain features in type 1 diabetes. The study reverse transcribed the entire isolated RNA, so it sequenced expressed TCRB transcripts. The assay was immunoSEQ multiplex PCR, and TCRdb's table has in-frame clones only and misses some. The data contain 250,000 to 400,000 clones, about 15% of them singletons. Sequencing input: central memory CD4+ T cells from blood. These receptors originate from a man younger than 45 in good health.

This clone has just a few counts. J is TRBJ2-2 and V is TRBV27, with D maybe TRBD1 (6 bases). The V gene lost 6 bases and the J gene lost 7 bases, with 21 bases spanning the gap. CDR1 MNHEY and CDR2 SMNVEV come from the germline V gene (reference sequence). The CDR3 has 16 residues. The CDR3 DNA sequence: TGTGCCAGCAGCCCTATACGGACAGTCGATGGCGGGGAGCTGTTTTTT. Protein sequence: CASSPIRTVDGGELFF.

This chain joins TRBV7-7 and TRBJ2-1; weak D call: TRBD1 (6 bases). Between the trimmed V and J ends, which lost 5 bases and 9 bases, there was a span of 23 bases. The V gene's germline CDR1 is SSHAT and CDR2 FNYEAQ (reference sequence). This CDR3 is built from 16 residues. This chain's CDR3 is CASSRDILAGGGEQFF. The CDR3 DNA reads TGTGCCAGCAGCCGGGACATTTTGGCGGGTGGGGGTGAGCAGTTCTTC.